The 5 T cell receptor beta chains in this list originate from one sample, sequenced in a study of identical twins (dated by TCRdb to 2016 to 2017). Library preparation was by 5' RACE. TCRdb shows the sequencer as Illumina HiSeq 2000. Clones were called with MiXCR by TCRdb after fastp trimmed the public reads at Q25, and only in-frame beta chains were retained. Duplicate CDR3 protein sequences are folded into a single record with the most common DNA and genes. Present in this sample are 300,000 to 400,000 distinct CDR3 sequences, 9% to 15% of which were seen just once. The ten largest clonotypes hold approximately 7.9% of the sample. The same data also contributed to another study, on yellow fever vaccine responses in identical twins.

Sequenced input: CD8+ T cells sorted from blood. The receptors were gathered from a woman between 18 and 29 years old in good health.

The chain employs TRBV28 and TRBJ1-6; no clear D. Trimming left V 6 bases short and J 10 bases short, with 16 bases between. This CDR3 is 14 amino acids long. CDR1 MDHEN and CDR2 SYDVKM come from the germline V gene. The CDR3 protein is CASRYPGAGSPLHF. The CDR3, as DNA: TGTGCCAGCAGATATCCGGGCGCGGGGTCACCCCTCCACTTT. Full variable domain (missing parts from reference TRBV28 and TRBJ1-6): DVKVTQSSRYLVKRTGEKVFLECVQDMDHENMFWYRQDPGLGLRLIYFSYDVKMKEKGDIPEGYSVSREKKERFSLILESASTNQTSMYLCASRYPGAGSPLHFGNGTRLTVT.

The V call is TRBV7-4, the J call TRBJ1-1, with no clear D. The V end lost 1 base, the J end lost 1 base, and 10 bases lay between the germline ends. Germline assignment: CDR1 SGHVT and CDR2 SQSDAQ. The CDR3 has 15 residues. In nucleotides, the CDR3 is TGTGCCAGCAGCTTAGGTTTTACAGAGAACACTGAAGCTTTCTTT. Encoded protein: CASSLGFTENTEAFF.

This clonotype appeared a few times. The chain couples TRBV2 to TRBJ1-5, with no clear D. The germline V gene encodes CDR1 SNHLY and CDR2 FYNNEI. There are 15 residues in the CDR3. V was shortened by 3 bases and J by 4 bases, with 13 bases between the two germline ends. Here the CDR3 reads CASSDLSLLNQPQHF. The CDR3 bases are TGTGCCAGCAGTGATTTGTCCCTGCTGAATCAGCCCCAGCATTTT.

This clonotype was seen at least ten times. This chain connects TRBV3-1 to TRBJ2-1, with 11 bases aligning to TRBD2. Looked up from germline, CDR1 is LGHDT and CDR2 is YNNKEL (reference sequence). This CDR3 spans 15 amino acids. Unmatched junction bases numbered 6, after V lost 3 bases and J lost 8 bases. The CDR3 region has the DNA TGTGCCAGCAGCCACGGGACTAGCGGTAGGGATGAGCAGTTCTTC. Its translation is CASSHGTSGRDEQFF.

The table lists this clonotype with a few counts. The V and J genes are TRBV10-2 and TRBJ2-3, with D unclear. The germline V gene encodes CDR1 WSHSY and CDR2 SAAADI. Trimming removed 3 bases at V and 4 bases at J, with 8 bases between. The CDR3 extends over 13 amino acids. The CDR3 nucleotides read TGCGCCAGCAGTGACCATAAGGCAGATACGCAGTATTTT. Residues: CASSDHKADTQYF.